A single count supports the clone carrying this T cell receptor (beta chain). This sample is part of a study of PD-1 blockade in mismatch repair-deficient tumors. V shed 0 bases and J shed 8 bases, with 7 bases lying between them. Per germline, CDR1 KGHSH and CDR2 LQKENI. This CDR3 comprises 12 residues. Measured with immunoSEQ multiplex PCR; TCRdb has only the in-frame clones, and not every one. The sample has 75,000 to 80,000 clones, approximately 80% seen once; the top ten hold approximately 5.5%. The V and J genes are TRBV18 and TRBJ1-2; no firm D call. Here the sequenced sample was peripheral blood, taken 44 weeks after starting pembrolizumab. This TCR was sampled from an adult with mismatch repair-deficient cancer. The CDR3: CASSPPGRGYTF. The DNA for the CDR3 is TGTGCCAGCTCACCACCGGGCCGGGGCTACACCTTC.